This TCR beta chain was sequenced during a study of blood T cell repertoires in COVID-19. The wider study: The United States, Italy and Spain provided the acute and convalescent COVID-19 samples. From T cells, B-cell-depleted T cells, or PBMCs came the material, which was cDNA or gDNA.

Enrolled during active infection, Seattle patients were then followed longitudinally. Authors' data handling: By means of reference gene primer amplification, nucleated cell counts were estimated. The protocol was immunoSEQ multiplex PCR, while the TCRdb copy is restricted to in-frame clones and leaves out a portion. Clonal size and the V and J genes are those of that table, whereas D and trimming came from the DNA. The repertoire consists of roughly 500,000 clones, with about 91% occurring once and the leading ten covering roughly 1%. The source is a man aged 18-30 years with COVID-19, enrolled during active disease. Input material: peripheral blood.

The DNA for the CDR3 is TGTGCCACCAGTGGCCTGGAGGAGACCCAGTACTTC. This sequence encodes CATSGLEETQYF. The chain joins TRBV24-1 to TRBJ2-5; D remains ambiguous. The germline CDR1 and CDR2 sequences are KGHDR and SFDVKD. The ends were cut back, 5 bases at V and 5 bases at J, with 8 bases in the middle. This CDR3 is 12 amino acids long.